Below, 24 T cell receptor beta chains from the same sample are listed, as sequenced in a study of blood T cell repertoires in COVID-19 (dated by TCRdb to the early 2020s). Receptor amplification or capture employed the immunoSEQ multiplex PCR assay. Held by TCRdb, this immuneACCESS table contains in-frame sequences only and omits some clones. Under half of the omission traces to an unresolved V gene where checked; the cause of the rest is unknown. This sample lists about 60,000 clones; around 89% were detected once. The ten biggest clones cover roughly 8% of the sample. What was sequenced was peripheral blood. These receptors came from a human donor with active COVID-19. The donor label of this sample is uncertain.

The chain joins TRBV13 to TRBJ2-2, with D maybe TRBD1 (5 bases). This CDR3 has 17 residues. Trimming removed 6 bases at V and 4 bases at J, with 21 bases between. Germline CDR1 PRHDT, CDR2 FYEKMQ (reference sequence). The CDR3 loop reads CASSPRTSSTFTGELFF. The CDR3 DNA reads TGTGCCAGCAGTCCTCGGACAAGTTCTACTTTCACCGGGGAGCTGTTTTTT.

The rearrangement links TRBV30 to TRBJ2-6; 8 bases agree with TRBD1. The CDR3 sequence is 17 residues long. The V and J ends lost 8 bases and 1 base, in that order; junction bases with no gene match: 13. Germline lookup yields CDR1 GTSNPN and CDR2 SVGIG (reference sequence). The CDR3 loop is CAGGRGQAASGANVLTF. The CDR3 nucleotides are TGTGCCGGGGGGCGGGGACAGGCGGCTTCTGGGGCCAACGTCCTGACTTTC.

The gene calls are TRBV7-2 and TRBJ1-1; a possible D gene is TRBD1 (6 bases). Deletions cut 5 bases from V and 3 bases from J, with 19 bases between. This CDR3 spans 16 amino acids. Germline assignment: CDR1 SGHTA and CDR2 FQGNSA. The CDR3 is CASSAHYRVFHTEAFF. CDR3 in DNA: TGTGCCAGCAGCGCGCACTACAGGGTCTTTCACACTGAAGCTTTCTTT.

The chain carries TRBV7-6 and TRBJ2-3; 10 nucleotides align to TRBD2. The CDR3 is 15 amino acids. Losses at the gene ends were 0 bases for V and 4 bases for J; bases not matched to a gene: 1. The germline gives CDR1 SGHVS, CDR2 FNYEAQ. The CDR3 DNA follows: TGTGCCAGCAGCTTAGCACTAGCGGGATCAGATACGCAGTATTTT. Its translation: CASSLALAGSDTQYF.

V usage is TRBV11-2 and J usage is TRBJ2-5; possible D gene TRBD1, 5 bases. CDR3 length: 15 residues. Germline V lookup: CDR1 SGHAT, CDR2 FQNNGV. The germline V and J ends were trimmed by 3 bases and 1 base, with 12 bases remaining between them. CDR3 DNA sequence: TGTGCCAGCAGCTTTAGGGGCTGGGCCCAAGAGACCCAGTACTTC. Its protein product is CASSFRGWAQETQYF.

The table lists this clone with a few counts. The V and J genes are TRBV11-1 and TRBJ1-1; no clear D gene. The V end was cut by 2 bases, the J end by 1 base, with 8 bases between. Per the germline V gene, CDR1 is SGHAT and CDR2 is FQDESV (reference sequence). The CDR3 contains 14 residues. The chain's CDR3 is CASSLQQRNTEAFF. CDR3 DNA: TGTGCCAGCAGCTTACAACAGAGGAACACTGAAGCTTTCTTT.

The rearrangement uses TRBV6-6 and TRBJ2-7; D possibly corresponds to TRBD2 (6 bases). The germline gives CDR1 MNHNY, CDR2 SVGAGI (reference sequence). CDR3 length equals 14 residues. Trimming left V 8 bases short and J 2 bases short, with 16 bases between. The CDR3 is CASPCGAATYEQYF. DNA for the CDR3: TGTGCCAGCCCTTGCGGGGCAGCGACCTACGAGCAGTACTTC.

The rearrangement joins TRBV4-1 to TRBJ2-3; tentative D call: TRBD1 (5 bases). Trimming cost V 0 bases and J 2 bases, with 15 bases left between them. The CDR3 runs to 17 residues. The germline gives CDR1 MGHRA, CDR2 YSYEKL. CDR3 nucleotide sequence: TGCGCCAGCAGCCAAGAAGGGGTGGCAGCAGACACAGATACGCAGTATTTT. Amino acids: CASSQEGVAADTDTQYF.

The chain links TRBV27 to TRBJ2-2, with a possible D match to TRBD1 (6 bases). The V and J ends lost 5 bases and 9 bases respectively, with 22 bases between them. CDR1 and CDR2 (germline): MNHEY, SMNVEV (reference sequence). CDR3 length: 16 residues. This CDR3 reads CASSPTGPLGARELFF. The CDR3 bases are TGTGCCAGCAGTCCCACAGGGCCACTTGGGGCGCGGGAGCTGTTTTTT.

The chain couples TRBV10-3 to TRBJ2-7; 9 nucleotides line up with TRBD1. Germline CDR1 and CDR2: ENHRY and SYGVKD. V was clipped by 6 bases and J by 2 bases; unmatched bases: 5. This CDR3 region has 14 residues. Here the CDR3 reads CAIRTGTGTYEQYF. CDR3 coding DNA: TGTGCCATCAGGACCGGGACAGGGACCTACGAGCAGTACTTC.

The genes are TRBV18 and TRBJ2-1; TRBD1 matches 9 bases. V dropped 3 bases and J dropped 5; count of bases not matched to a gene: 8. The germline gives CDR1 KGHSH, CDR2 LQKENI. The CDR3 covers 16 residues. The CDR3 coding sequence is TGTGCCAGCTCACCGCTCGGGACAGGGATAAACAATGAGCAGTTCTTC. Translated, it gives CASSPLGTGINNEQFF.

This clone has just one count. The chain recombines TRBV15 with TRBJ2-1, with 7 bases identical to TRBD1. The CDR3 loop spans 13 amino acids. CDR1 and CDR2 from the germline V gene are LNHNV and YYDKDF (reference sequence). V shed 1 base and J 8 bases; nucleotides not matched to a gene: 2. The CDR3 loop is CATSRAGGDEQFF. The CDR3 DNA sequence: TGTGCCACCAGCAGAGCAGGGGGTGATGAGCAGTTCTTC.

The chain links TRBV4-1 to TRBJ1-1; the match to TRBD1 covers 9 bases. V was pared by 2 bases and J by 5 bases, with 6 bases of the junction left unmatched. There are 15 residues in the CDR3. Germline V gene data show CDR1 as MGHRA and CDR2 as YSYEKL. CDR3 bases: TGCGCCAGCAGCCAACGTTGGACAGGGGTTACTGAAGCTTTCTTT. This translates into CASSQRWTGVTEAFF.

The chain links TRBV2 to TRBJ2-1; 10 nucleotides align to TRBD2. The CDR3 contains 15 residues. The V gene end was trimmed by 6 bases and the J gene end by 4 bases; junction bases not matched to a gene: 6. In germline, CDR1 is SNHLY, CDR2 FYNNEI. The CDR3 loop is CASRGGLAQYNEQFF. The CDR3 DNA sequence: TGTGCCAGCAGGGGGGGACTAGCGCAGTACAATGAGCAGTTCTTC.

This chain connects TRBV20-1 to TRBJ1-3; the match to TRBD1 covers 7 bases. CDR3 length: 14 amino acids. Trimming cost V 3 bases and J 2 bases; bases outside gene matches: 4. From germline, CDR1 is DFQATT and CDR2 SNEGSKA (reference sequence). In DNA form, the CDR3 reads TGCAGTGCTAGTGACAGGGTGCCTGGAAACACCATATATTTT. Its translation: CSASDRVPGNTIYF.

The chain is built from TRBV21-1 and TRBJ1-1. TRBV21-1 is a pseudogene segment. This CDR3 spans 12 amino acids. The CDR3 protein is CASSLPGTEAFF. CDR3 coding DNA: TGTGCCAGCAGCCTCCCCGGGACTGAAGCTTTCTTT.

This sequence joins TRBV5-1 and TRBJ2-7; 9 nucleotides align to TRBD1. Trimming took 0 bases from V and 7 from J; bases not matched to a gene: 5. The length of the CDR3 is 14 residues. CDR1 and CDR2 from the germline V gene are SGHRS and YFSETQ. The CDR3 is CASSLEGQGFEQYF. The CDR3, as DNA: TGCGCCAGCAGCTTGGAGGGACAGGGATTTGAGCAGTACTTC.

This clone was found a few times. The genes are TRBV7-8 and TRBJ2-7, with D possibly being TRBD2 (5 bases). Looked up from germline, CDR1 is SGHVS and CDR2 is FQNEAQ. This CDR3 spans 13 amino acids. V lost 6 bases and J 3 bases, leaving 12 bases between the germline ends. The CDR3 reads CASSFSADYEQYF. In DNA, the CDR3 is TGTGCCAGCAGTTTTAGCGCAGACTACGAGCAGTACTTC.

Only one count was recorded for this clone. The chain is built from TRBV4-1 and TRBJ1-4; D is unresolved. Germline assignment: CDR1 MGHRA and CDR2 YSYEKL. CDR3 length: 15 amino acids. V shed 2 bases and J shed 4 bases, with 11 bases lying between them. CDR3: CASSQRGGNNEKLFF. The CDR3 nucleotides read TGCGCCAGCAGCCAAAGAGGAGGTAATAATGAAAAACTGTTTTTT.

The chain has TRBV7-3 and TRBJ2-1; the match to TRBD2 covers 7 bases. The CDR3 has 17 residues. V gave up 5 bases and J gave up 4 bases; unmatched junction bases: 14. Germline values: CDR1 SGHTA, CDR2 FQGTGA. The CDR3 loop is CASSPSRLGGVYNEQFF. The CDR3 nucleotides are TGTGCCAGCAGCCCCTCCCGCCTGGGGGGGGTTTACAATGAGCAGTTCTTC.

This rearrangement joins TRBV10-1 to TRBJ1-4, with 8 positions matching TRBD1. The CDR3 is 11 amino acids. Germline CDR1 and CDR2: WNHNN and SYGVQD (reference sequence). V shed 9 bases, J shed 17 bases, and the junction held 11 bases outside the gene matches. CDR3 amino acids: CASPEETGDFF. CDR3 nucleotides: TGCGCCAGTCCTGAGGAGACAGGGGACTTTTTT.

The rearrangement links TRBV4-1 to TRBJ2-5, with 8 bases that match TRBD1. Looked up from germline, CDR1 is MGHRA and CDR2 is YSYEKL. V shed 0 bases, J shed 4 bases, and the junction held 7 bases outside the gene matches. This CDR3 has 16 amino acids. The CDR3 sequence is CASSQDEDRAGETQYF. The CDR3 region has the DNA TGCGCCAGCAGCCAAGATGAGGACAGGGCGGGAGAGACCCAGTACTTC.

The rearrangement joins TRBV5-6 to TRBJ1-5; weak D call: TRBD1 (6 bases). This CDR3 is built from 15 residues. The V and J ends lost 0 bases and 1 base respectively, with 8 bases between them. CDR1 SGHDT and CDR2 YYEEEE come from the germline V gene. The CDR3 DNA is TGTGCCAGCAGCTTGGGGGGGCGGAGCAATCAGCCCCAGCATTTT. It specifies CASSLGGRSNQPQHF. The variable domain in full, completed from reference TRBV5-6 and TRBJ1-5, reads DAGVTQSPTHLIKTRGQQVTLRCSPKSGHDTVSWYQQALGQGPQFIFQYYEEEERQRGNFPDRFSGHQFPNYSSELNVNALLLGDSALYLCASSLGGRSNQPQHFGDGTRLSIL.

V is TRBV28 and J is TRBJ2-7, with D possibly being TRBD2 (6 bases). Germline V gives CDR1 MDHEN, CDR2 SYDVKM. Trimming left V 5 bases short and J 7 bases short, with 12 bases between. CDR3 size: 12 residues. CDR3 in amino acids: CASSLRAGEQYF. CDR3 coding DNA: TGTGCCAGCAGTCTCCGGGCGGGGGAGCAGTACTTC.